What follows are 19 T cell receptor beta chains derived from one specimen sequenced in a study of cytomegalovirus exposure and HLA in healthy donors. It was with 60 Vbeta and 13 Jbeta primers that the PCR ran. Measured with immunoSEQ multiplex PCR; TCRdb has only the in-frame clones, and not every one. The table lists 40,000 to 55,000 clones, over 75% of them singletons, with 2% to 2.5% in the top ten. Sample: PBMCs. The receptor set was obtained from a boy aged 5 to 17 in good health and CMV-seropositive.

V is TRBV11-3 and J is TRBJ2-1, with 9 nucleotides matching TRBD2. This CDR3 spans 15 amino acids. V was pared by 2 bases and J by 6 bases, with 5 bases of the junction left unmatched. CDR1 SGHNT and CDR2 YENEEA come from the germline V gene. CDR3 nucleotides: TGTGCCAGCAGCTTATTTAGCGGGGGAGGCAATGAGCAGTTCTTC. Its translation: CASSLFSGGGNEQFF.

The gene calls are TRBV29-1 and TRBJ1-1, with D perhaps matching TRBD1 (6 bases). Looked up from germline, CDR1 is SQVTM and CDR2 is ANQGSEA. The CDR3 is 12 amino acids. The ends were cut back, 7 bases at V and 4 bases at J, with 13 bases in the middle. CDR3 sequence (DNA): TGCAGCGCCCCAAAACAGGGCACTGAAGCTTTCTTT. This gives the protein CSAPKQGTEAFF. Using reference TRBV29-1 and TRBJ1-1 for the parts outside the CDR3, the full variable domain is SAVISQKPSRDICQRGTSLTIQCQVDSQVTMMFWYRQQPGQSLTLIATANQGSEATYESGFVIDKFPISRPNLTFSTLTVSNMSPEDSSIYLCSAPKQGTEAFFGQGTRLTVV.

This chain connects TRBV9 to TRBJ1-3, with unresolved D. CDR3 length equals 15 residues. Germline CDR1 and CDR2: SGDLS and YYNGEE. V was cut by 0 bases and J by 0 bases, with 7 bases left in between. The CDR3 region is CASSVAGSSGNTIYF. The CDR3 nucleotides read TGTGCCAGCAGCGTAGCTGGCAGCTCTGGAAACACCATATATTTT.

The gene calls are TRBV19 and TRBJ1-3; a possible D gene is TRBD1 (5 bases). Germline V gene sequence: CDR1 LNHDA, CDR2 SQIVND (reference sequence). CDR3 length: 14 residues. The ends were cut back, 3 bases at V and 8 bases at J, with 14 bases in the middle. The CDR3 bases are TGTGCCAGTAGTATCGGCGGCGGGGGGGACACCATATATTTT. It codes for CASSIGGGGDTIYF.

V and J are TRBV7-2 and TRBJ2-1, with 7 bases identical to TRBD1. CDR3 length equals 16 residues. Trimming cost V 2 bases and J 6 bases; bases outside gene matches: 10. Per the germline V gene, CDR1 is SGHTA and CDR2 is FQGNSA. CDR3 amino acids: CASSLRQGYQGNEQFF. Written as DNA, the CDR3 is TGTGCCAGCAGCTTAAGACAGGGCTATCAGGGCAATGAGCAGTTCTTC.

The CDR3 coding sequence is TGTGCCAGCAGTCCTCGGACAGGGGGAAACACCATATATTTT. Protein product: CASSPRTGGNTIYF. This chain joins TRBV27 and TRBJ1-3; 8 bases match TRBD1. V lost 5 bases to trimming and J lost 4 bases; unmatched junction nucleotides: 4. CDR1 is MNHEY and CDR2 is SMNVEV in the germline V gene (reference sequence). This CDR3 contains 14 residues.

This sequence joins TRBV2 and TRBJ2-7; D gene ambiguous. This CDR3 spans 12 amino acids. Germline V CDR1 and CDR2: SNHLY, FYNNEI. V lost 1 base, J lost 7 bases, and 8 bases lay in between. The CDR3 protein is CASSEGPREQYF. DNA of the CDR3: TGTGCCAGCAGTGAAGGGCCGAGGGAGCAGTACTTC.

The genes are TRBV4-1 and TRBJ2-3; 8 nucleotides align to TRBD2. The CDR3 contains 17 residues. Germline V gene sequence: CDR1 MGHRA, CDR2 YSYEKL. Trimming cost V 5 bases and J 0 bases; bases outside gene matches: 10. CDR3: CASSIRDGGASTDTQYF. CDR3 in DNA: TGCGCCAGCAGCATCCGGGACGGGGGGGCTAGCACAGATACGCAGTATTTT.

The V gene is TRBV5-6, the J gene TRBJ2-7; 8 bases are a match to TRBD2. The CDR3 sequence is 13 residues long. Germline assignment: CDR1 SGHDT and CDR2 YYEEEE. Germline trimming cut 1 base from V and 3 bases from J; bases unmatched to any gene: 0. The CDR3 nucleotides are TGTGCCAGCAGCTTGACTAGCGGCTACGAGCAGTACTTC. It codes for CASSLTSGYEQYF.

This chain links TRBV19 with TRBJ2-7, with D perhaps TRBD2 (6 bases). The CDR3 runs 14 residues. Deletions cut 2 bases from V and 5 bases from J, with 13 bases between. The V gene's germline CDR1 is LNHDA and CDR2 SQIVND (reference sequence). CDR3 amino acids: CASSISRGGHEQYF. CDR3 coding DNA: TGTGCCAGTAGTATATCGAGGGGAGGCCACGAGCAGTACTTC.

CDR3 amino acids: CASQIAGVTDTQYF. The CDR3 DNA is TGTGCCAGCCAGATAGCGGGGGTCACAGATACGCAGTATTTT. The V and J genes are TRBV2 and TRBJ2-3; 9 nucleotides align to TRBD2. V trimming: 8 bases; J trimming: 2 bases; junction bases outside the gene matches: 5. This CDR3 comprises 14 residues. Germline lookup yields CDR1 SNHLY and CDR2 FYNNEI.

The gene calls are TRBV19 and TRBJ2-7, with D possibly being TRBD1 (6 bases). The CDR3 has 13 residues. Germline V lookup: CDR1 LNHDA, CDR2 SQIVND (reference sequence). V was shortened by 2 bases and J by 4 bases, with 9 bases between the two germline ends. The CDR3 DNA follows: TGTGCCAGTAGTATAACAGGGACATACGAGCAGTACTTC. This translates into CASSITGTYEQYF.

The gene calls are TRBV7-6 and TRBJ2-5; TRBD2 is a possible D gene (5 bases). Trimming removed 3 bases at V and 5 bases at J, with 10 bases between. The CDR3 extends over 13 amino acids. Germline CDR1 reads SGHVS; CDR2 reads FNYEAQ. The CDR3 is CASSFRGGETQYF. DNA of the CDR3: TGTGCCAGCAGCTTCCGGGGTGGGGAGACCCAGTACTTC.

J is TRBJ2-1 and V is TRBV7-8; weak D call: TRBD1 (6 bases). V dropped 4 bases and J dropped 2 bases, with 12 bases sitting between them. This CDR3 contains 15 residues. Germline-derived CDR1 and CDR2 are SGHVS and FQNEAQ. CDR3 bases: TGTGCCAGCAGCTCAGGGGTCCTAGCCTACAATGAGCAGTTCTTC. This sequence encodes CASSSGVLAYNEQFF.

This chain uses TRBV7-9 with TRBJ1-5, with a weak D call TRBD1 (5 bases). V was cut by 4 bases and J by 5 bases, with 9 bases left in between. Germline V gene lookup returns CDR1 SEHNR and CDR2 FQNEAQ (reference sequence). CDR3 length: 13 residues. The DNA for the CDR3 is TGTGCCAGCAGCTCAGAAGGGGATCAGCCCCAGCATTTT. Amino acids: CASSSEGDQPQHF.

The CDR3 here is CASSEPGYEQYF. The CDR3 DNA reads as TGCGCCAGCAGTGAGCCGGGCTACGAGCAGTACTTC. This rearrangement joins TRBV10-1 to TRBJ2-7; D is undetermined. CDR1 is WNHNN, CDR2 SYGVQD, per germline (reference sequence). V lost 2 bases and J 3 bases, leaving 5 bases between the germline ends. CDR3 size: 12 residues.

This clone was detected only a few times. The CDR3 is CAISEMDRYYGYTF. The CDR3 DNA sequence: TGTGCCATCAGTGAGATGGACAGGTACTATGGCTACACCTTC. This rearrangement joins TRBV10-3 to TRBJ1-2; 7 bases align to TRBD1. Trimming removed 2 bases from V and 3 bases from J; junction bases left unmatched: 3. CDR1 is ENHRY and CDR2 is SYGVKD in the germline V gene. The length of the CDR3 is 14 residues.

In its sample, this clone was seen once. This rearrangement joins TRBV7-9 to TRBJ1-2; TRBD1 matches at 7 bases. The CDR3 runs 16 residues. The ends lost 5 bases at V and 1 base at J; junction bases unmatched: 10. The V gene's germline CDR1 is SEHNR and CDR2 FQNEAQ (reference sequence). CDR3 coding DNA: TGTGCCAGCAGCCTCCGACTCGGGACAGTTAACTATGGCTACACCTTC. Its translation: CASSLRLGTVNYGYTF.

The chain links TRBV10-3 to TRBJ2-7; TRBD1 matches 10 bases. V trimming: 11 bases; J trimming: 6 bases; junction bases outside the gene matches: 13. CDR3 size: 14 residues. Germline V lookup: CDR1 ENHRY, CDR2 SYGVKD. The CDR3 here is CAVAGDRGFREQYF. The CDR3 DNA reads TGTGCCGTGGCCGGGGACAGGGGTTTTCGCGAGCAGTACTTC.